This passage covers 14 T cell receptor beta chains from one sample sequenced in a study of cytomegalovirus exposure and HLA in healthy donors. Primers included in the PCR were 60 Vbeta and 13 Jbeta primers. The assay was immunoSEQ multiplex PCR, and TCRdb's table has in-frame clones only and misses some. The sample yields over 150,000 clones, over 70% seen once. Sequencing used PBMCs. The receptors stem from a man under 40 in good health and CMV-seronegative.

The J gene is TRBJ1-1, the V gene TRBV2; D is uncertain. The CDR3 length is 11 residues. Germline assignment: CDR1 SNHLY and CDR2 FYNNEI. The V gene lost 6 bases and the J gene lost 6 bases, with 8 bases spanning the gap. DNA for the CDR3: TGTGCCAGCAGAGTCGAGGCTGAAGCTTTCTTT. This codes for CASRVEAEAFF.

In this sample, this clone turned up once. The chain uses TRBV7-2 and TRBJ1-1; the match to TRBD1 covers 8 bases. The J segment lost 1 base and the V segment lost 4 bases, leaving 5 bases of the junction unmatched. Germline lookup yields CDR1 SGHTA and CDR2 FQGNSA. The CDR3 is 15 residues long. CDR3 in DNA: TGTGCCAGCAGCTCCTCCAGGGGGCGGAACACTGAAGCTTTCTTT. Translation: CASSSSRGRNTEAFF. Complete variable domain (other parts from reference TRBV7-2 and TRBJ1-1): GAGVSQSPSNKVTEKGKDVELRCDPISGHTALYWYRQSLGQGLEFLIYFQGNSAPDKSGLPSDRFSAERTGGSVSTLTIQRTQQEDSAVYLCASSSSRGRNTEAFFGQGTRLTVV.

This clone has more than one count but fewer than ten. J is TRBJ1-1 and V is TRBV28; the match to TRBD1 covers 8 bases. V lost 5 bases to trimming and J lost 4 bases; unmatched junction nucleotides: 9. In germline, CDR1 is MDHEN, CDR2 SYDVKM. The CDR3 runs to 15 residues. The CDR3 DNA follows: TGTGCCAGCAGTCCCTTCAGGGGGCGGGGCACTGAAGCTTTCTTT. Translated: CASSPFRGRGTEAFF.

CDR3 coding DNA: TGTGCCAGCAGTGTGTACAGGGCCTTGGGTCATAATTCACCCCTCCACTTT. It codes for CASSVYRALGHNSPLHF. The chain combines TRBV27 with TRBJ1-6; D might be TRBD1 (6 bases). CDR3 length: 17 amino acids. Germline V CDR1 and CDR2: MNHEY, SMNVEV (reference sequence). V shed 5 bases and J shed 5 bases, with 19 bases lying between them.

CDR3 sequence reads: CASSVKLSSDTQYF. The CDR3 nucleotides are TGTGCCAGCAGCGTAAAACTATCATCAGATACGCAGTATTTT. The chain uses TRBV9 and TRBJ2-3, with D uncertain. The germline gives CDR1 SGDLS, CDR2 YYNGEE. The V gene lost 1 base and the J gene lost 4 bases, with 10 bases spanning the gap. The CDR3 totals 14 residues. Full variable domain (remainder filled in from reference TRBV9 and TRBJ2-3): DSGVTQTPKHLITATGQRVTLRCSPRSGDLSVYWYQQSLDQGLQFLIQYYNGEERAKGNILERFSAQQFPDLHSELNLSSLELGDSALYFCASSVKLSSDTQYFGPGTRLTVL.

This clone was observed once. V is TRBV27 and J is TRBJ1-1; 11 bases match TRBD1. This CDR3 region has 15 residues. Germline loops: CDR1 MNHEY, CDR2 SMNVEV (reference sequence). V shed 3 bases and J 5 bases; nucleotides not matched to a gene: 5. CDR3 sequence: CASSFSGTGGTEAFF. CDR3 nucleotide sequence: TGTGCCAGCAGTTTTTCAGGGACAGGGGGGACTGAAGCTTTCTTT.

This chain joins TRBV6-5 and TRBJ1-6; D not certain. Per germline, CDR1 MNHEY and CDR2 SVGAGI. The CDR3 is 13 residues long. Trimming removed 8 bases at V and 5 bases at J, with 10 bases between. CDR3 in amino acids: CASCRGHNSPLHF. As DNA, the CDR3 is TGTGCCAGCTGTCGGGGTCATAATTCACCCCTCCACTTT.

The rearrangement uses TRBV28 and TRBJ2-2; 11 bases line up with TRBD2. With V trimmed by 7 bases and J by 0 bases, 7 bases remained unmatched. Germline CDR1 is MDHEN and CDR2 is SYDVKM. The CDR3 is 17 amino acids. This chain's CDR3 is CASTRTSGLPNTGELFF. The CDR3 DNA sequence: TGTGCCAGCACGCGGACTAGCGGGCTCCCGAACACCGGGGAGCTGTTTTTT.

V and J are TRBV29-1 and TRBJ2-1, with 12 bases identical to TRBD2. The V gene's germline CDR1 is SQVTM and CDR2 ANQGSEA. Germline trimming cut 0 bases from V and 4 bases from J; bases unmatched to any gene: 16. The CDR3 runs to 20 residues. DNA of the CDR3: TGCAGCGTTGAAGATCTGAGGCTAGCGGGAGGGGGGAGGGGGTACAATGAGCAGTTCTTC. Its protein product is CSVEDLRLAGGGRGYNEQFF.

The chain has TRBV7-8 and TRBJ1-1; tentatively, D is TRBD1 (5 bases). Deletions cut 5 bases from V and 1 base from J, with 23 bases between. The V gene's germline CDR1 is SGHVS and CDR2 FQNEAQ. The CDR3 sequence is 18 residues long. The CDR3 nucleotides read TGTGCCAGCAGCGATAGGCCCAGGGTGTGGGTTGGGAACACTGAAGCTTTCTTT. Translated, it gives CASSDRPRVWVGNTEAFF.

The chain recombines TRBV6-4 with TRBJ2-1; D gene ambiguous. V lost 7 bases to trimming and J lost 1 base, with 11 bases between them. CDR1 is MRHNA, CDR2 SNTAGT, per germline. CDR3 length equals 14 residues. CDR3 amino acids: CASNPDSSYNEQFF. The CDR3 region has the DNA TGTGCCAGCAACCCCGACTCATCCTACAATGAGCAGTTCTTC.

CDR3 amino acids: CASRTGINTEAFF. CDR3 in DNA: TGTGCCAGCAGGACAGGGATAAACACTGAAGCTTTCTTT. V usage is TRBV21-1 and J usage is TRBJ1-1; the table assigns TRBD1, which was not confirmed against the DNA. TRBV21-1 corresponds to a pseudogene. The CDR3 consists of 13 residues.

The chain joins TRBV29-1 to TRBJ1-5; D remains ambiguous. V lost 5 bases, J lost 3 bases, and 8 bases lay in between. CDR3 length: 12 residues. Per the germline V gene, CDR1 is SQVTM and CDR2 is ANQGSEA. The CDR3 spells CSVIQDNQPQHF. CDR3 nucleotide sequence: TGCAGCGTTATCCAGGACAATCAGCCCCAGCATTTT. The variable domain in full, completed from reference TRBV29-1 and TRBJ1-5, reads SAVISQKPSRDICQRGTSLTIQCQVDSQVTMMFWYRQQPGQSLTLIATANQGSEATYESGFVIDKFPISRPNLTFSTLTVSNMSPEDSSIYLCSVIQDNQPQHFGDGTRLSIL.

This chain uses TRBV4-1 with TRBJ2-1; D remains ambiguous. The germline CDR1 and CDR2 sequences are MGHRA and YSYEKL. The CDR3 consists of 14 residues. Trimming stripped 4 bases from V and 7 bases from J, with 14 bases between. In DNA form, the CDR3 reads TGCGCCAGCAGCCTGAGGCCGAGTGTAAATGAGCAGTTCTTC. Residues: CASSLRPSVNEQFF.